The clone carrying this TCR beta chain was observed at least ten times. The data stem from a study of HIV-infected patients and healthy controls. All unsorted peripheral T cells were captured because whole blood was used without fractionation. Reverse transcription used about 500 ng RNA and constant-region primers for alpha and beta. Each of the alpha and beta chains got its own library through chain-specific third strand synthesis with indices. TCRdb processed the 5' RACE reads anew with MiXCR; each CDR3 protein has one entry. The sample contains over 15,000 distinct CDR3 sequences, over 9.5% of which appear only once. The length of the CDR3 is 18 residues. Trimming stripped 0 bases from V and 1 base from J, with 17 bases between. The V gene's germline CDR1 is MGHRA and CDR2 YSYEKL.

The sequence came from an adult in good health. The specimen was blood. V gene TRBV4-1 combines with J gene TRBJ2-3; D gene unclear. Here the CDR3 DNA reads TGCGCCAGCAGCCAAGATCCACTCCCCGGCGTCGGCACAGATACGCAGTATTTT. Translated, it gives CASSQDPLPGVGTDTQYF.